This T cell receptor beta chain was found in a study of cytomegalovirus exposure and HLA in healthy donors. As concerns this clone: The antigen is undetermined.

Study-wide results and caveats: Cytomegalovirus status was reportedly diagnosed by the classifier with high sensitivity and specificity.

PCR employed 60 Vbeta and 13 Jbeta primers. The repertoire was sequenced with immunoSEQ multiplex PCR; TCRdb's copy has only in-frame clones and lacks some. Of 110,000 to 150,000 clones in the sample, about four fifths were seen once. V shed 2 bases, J shed 6 bases, and the junction held 5 bases outside the gene matches. The length of the CDR3 is 15 residues. The germline V gene encodes CDR1 MGHRA and CDR2 YSYEKL. The specimen was PBMCs. This sequence was found in a male donor in good health and CMV-seronegative. The J gene is TRBJ1-5, the V gene TRBV4-1; 9 nucleotides align to TRBD1. The CDR3 reads CASSQSTGQGQPQHF. CDR3 nucleotides: TGCGCCAGCAGCCAATCCACGGGACAGGGTCAGCCCCAGCATTTT.